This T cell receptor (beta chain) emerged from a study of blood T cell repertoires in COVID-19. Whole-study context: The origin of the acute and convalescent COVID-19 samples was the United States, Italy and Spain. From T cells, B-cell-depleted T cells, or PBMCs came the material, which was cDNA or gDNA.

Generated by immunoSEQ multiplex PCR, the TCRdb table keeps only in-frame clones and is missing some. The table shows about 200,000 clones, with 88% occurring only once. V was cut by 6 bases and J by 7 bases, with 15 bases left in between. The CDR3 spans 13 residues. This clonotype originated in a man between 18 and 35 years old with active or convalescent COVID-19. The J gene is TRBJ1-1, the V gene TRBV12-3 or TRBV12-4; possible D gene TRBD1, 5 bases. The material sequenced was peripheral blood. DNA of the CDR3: TGTGCCAGCAGCCTGAACAGGAGATTTGAAGCTTTCTTT. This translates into CASSLNRRFEAFF.